The 11 T cell receptor beta chains below come from one sample, sequenced in a study of T cells in Graves' hyperthyroidism and ophthalmopathy. TCR beta CDR3 sequences were amplified from RNA transcripts. A first-round RT-PCR of the TCR CDR3 used the HTBI primer set. TCRdb processed the multiplex PCR reads anew with MiXCR; each CDR3 protein has one entry. This sample has nearly 110,000 distinct CDR3 sequences, with roughly 15% found just once. The sample was blood. The receptors derive from a woman aged 45 to 65 with Graves' hyperthyroidism.

This clonotype was found many times. For the CDR3, the DNA is TGCAGTGCTAGCTTAGCGGGACTTATCAATCAGCCCCAGCATTTT. Its translation: CSASLAGLINQPQHF. The chain combines TRBV20-1 with TRBJ1-5, with D possibly TRBD1 on 5 matching bases. This CDR3 is 15 amino acids long. Germline loops: CDR1 DFQATT, CDR2 SNEGSKA (reference sequence). Trimming shortened V by 3 bases and J by 3 bases, and 15 bases separated the two germline ends.

Ten or more counts support this clonotype. The genes are TRBV28 and TRBJ2-3, with D possibly being TRBD2 (6 bases). Germline V CDR1 and CDR2: MDHEN, SYDVKM. The V and J ends lost 5 bases and 1 base respectively, with 13 bases between them. This CDR3 contains 15 residues. CDR3 sequence: CASSPSWGGTDTQYF. The DNA of the CDR3 is TGTGCCAGCAGTCCCAGCTGGGGGGGCACAGATACGCAGTATTTT.

This chain joins TRBV28 and TRBJ1-2, with D possibly TRBD1 on 5 matching bases. CDR1 is MDHEN and CDR2 is SYDVKM in the germline V gene. The length of the CDR3 is 14 residues. V dropped 8 bases and J dropped 3 bases, with 16 bases sitting between them. In nucleotides, the CDR3 is TGTGCCAGCTGTCCGACAGCGGCCGACTATGGCTACACCTTC. This gives the protein CASCPTAADYGYTF.

This clonotype occurred many times. The chain is built from TRBV6-2 or TRBV6-3 and TRBJ2-1; tentatively, D is TRBD1 (5 bases). Deletions cut 5 bases from V and 2 bases from J, with 19 bases between. The CDR3 extends over 17 amino acids. Germline V gene data show CDR1 as MNHEY and CDR2 as SVGEGT. Here the CDR3 DNA reads TGTGCCAGCAGTATTTTACAAAGGACACTGACCTACAATGAGCAGTTCTTC. It is translated as CASSILQRTLTYNEQFF.

This clonotype was seen repeatedly, ten times or more. The genes are TRBV9 and TRBJ2-1; D is possibly TRBD1 (6 bases). This CDR3 comprises 15 residues. Germline V gives CDR1 SGDLS, CDR2 YYNGEE. V was trimmed by 6 bases and J by 6 bases, leaving 19 bases between them. CDR3 in amino acids: CASTMTGGFGNEQFF. The CDR3 DNA follows: TGTGCCAGCACCATGACAGGTGGTTTTGGCAATGAGCAGTTCTTC.

This clonotype was detected ten times or more. The chain links TRBV19 to TRBJ2-2, with D uncertain. CDR1 and CDR2 (germline): LNHDA, SQIVND (reference sequence). The length of the CDR3 is 17 residues. Trimming shortened V by 3 bases and J by 3 bases, and 17 bases separated the two germline ends. The CDR3 region is CASSMRIGLPHTGELFF. The CDR3 DNA follows: TGTGCCAGTAGTATGCGTATCGGGCTCCCCCACACCGGGGAGCTGTTTTTT.

There are many counts of this clonotype. The chain combines TRBV12-3 or TRBV12-4 with TRBJ2-3; 9 bases are shared with TRBD1. J lost 4 bases, V lost 5 bases, and 13 bases had no gene match. The CDR3 spans 17 residues. CDR3 amino acids: CASSLKPGQGPSDTQYF. The CDR3 nucleotides are TGTGCCAGCAGTCTCAAGCCGGGACAGGGACCGTCAGATACGCAGTATTTT.

The chain links TRBV6-2 or TRBV6-3 to TRBJ2-3; D is uncertain. Between the trimmed V and J ends, which lost 7 bases and 0 bases, there was a span of 11 bases. The CDR3 totals 14 residues. Per the germline V gene, CDR1 is MNHEY and CDR2 is SVGEGT. CDR3 DNA sequence: TGTGCCAGCAAAGTAATAGGGAGCACAGATACGCAGTATTTT. This gives the protein CASKVIGSTDTQYF.

This rearrangement joins TRBV10-3 to TRBJ2-1, with TRBD2 matching over 11 bases. Trimming cost V 7 bases and J 6 bases; bases outside gene matches: 8. CDR3 length: 15 amino acids. Looked up from germline, CDR1 is ENHRY and CDR2 is SYGVKD. CDR3 protein: CAITQGGLAVNEQFF. DNA for the CDR3: TGTGCCATCACCCAAGGGGGACTAGCGGTCAATGAGCAGTTCTTC.

The rearrangement links TRBV30 to TRBJ2-7; the D gene could be TRBD1 or TRBD2 (5 bases each). Looked up from germline, CDR1 is GTSNPN and CDR2 is SVGIG (reference sequence). The CDR3 spans 13 residues. Trimming left V 7 bases short and J 4 bases short, with 17 bases between. CDR3 sequence: CAYQPGPRYEQYF. The CDR3 DNA follows: TGTGCCTACCAACCGGGACCTCGTTACGAGCAGTACTTC.

Many counts were recorded for this clonotype. The chain carries TRBV20-1 and TRBJ2-1, with a tentative D call TRBD1 (5 bases). Trimming cost V 5 bases and J 8 bases, with 19 bases left between them. The CDR3 spans 14 residues. CDR1 DFQATT and CDR2 SNEGSKA come from the germline V gene (reference sequence). The CDR3: CSARPPLGAHEQFF. CDR3 nucleotide sequence: TGCAGTGCTCGACCTCCCCTAGGGGCCCATGAGCAGTTCTTC.